A selection of T cell receptor beta chains follows, all from one sample in a study of a mutant IDH1 vaccine in newly diagnosed glioma. Their antigen targets remain unknown. Sequenced by immunoSEQ multiplex PCR; TCRdb stores in-frame clones only, minus some. The sample holds around 33,000 clones, 90% seen once. Sequencing used PBMCs, obtained from a glioma patient whose treatment included an IDH1 peptide vaccine. Every receptor here comes from a man aged 18 to 35 with glioma. Both conserved end residues are part of each CDR3. The D gene is left open where the match is weak. Size values are once, few and many counts, or a class for expanded clones, and some rows have none.

J: TRBJ1-3; D: .; size: .; V: TRBV2; CDR3: CASSDEDNLGGNTIYF; DNA: TGTGCCAGCAGTGATGAGGACAACCTGGGAGGAAACACCATATATTTT
J: TRBJ1-1; D: .; size: .; V: TRBV6-6; CDR3: CASSYTPSTEAFF; DNA: TGTGCCAGCAGTTACACACCGAGCACTGAAGCTTTCTTT
J: TRBJ2-2; D: TRBD2; size: .; V: TRBV30; CDR3: CAWSNGLASNTGELFF; DNA: TGTGCCTGGAGTAACGGACTAGCGTCGAACACCGGGGAGCTGTTTTTT
J: TRBJ1-1; D: .; size: .; V: TRBV6-5; CDR3: CASSYSTGTVNTEAFF; DNA: TGTGCCAGCAGTTACTCGACGGGGACCGTGAACACTGAAGCTTTCTTT
J: TRBJ2-7; D: TRBD1; size: once; V: TRBV19; CDR3: CASSTPGTGGGEQYF; DNA: TGTGCCAGTAGTACCCCCGGGACAGGGGGCGGCGAGCAGTACTTC
J: TRBJ2-1; D: TRBD1; size: .; V: TRBV7-8; CDR3: CASSRLQGERDNEQFF; DNA: TGTGCCAGCAGCCGTCTCCAGGGGGAAAGGGACAATGAGCAGTTCTTC
J: TRBJ2-2; D: .; size: .; V: TRBV29-1; CDR3: CSVEWGAGELFF; DNA: TGCAGCGTTGAATGGGGGGCCGGGGAGCTGTTTTTT
J: TRBJ2-3; D: .; size: .; V: TRBV5-4; CDR3: CASSLAGRARDTQYF; DNA: TGTGCCAGCAGCTTGGCAGGCCGAGCAAGAGATACGCAGTATTTT
J: TRBJ1-1; D: TRBD1; size: .; V: TRBV4-2; CDR3: CASSSSAGQGTTEAFF; DNA: TGTGCCAGCAGCTCATCTGCGGGACAGGGAACCACTGAAGCTTTCTTT
J: TRBJ1-2; D: .; size: .; V: TRBV7-9; CDR3: CASSKARQDYGYTF; DNA: TGTGCCAGCAGCAAGGCCAGGCAAGACTATGGCTACACCTTC
J: TRBJ1-5; D: TRBD1; size: .; V: TRBV10-1; CDR3: CASSPTGAQHF; DNA: TGCGCCAGCAGTCCAACAGGGGCCCAGCATTTT
J: TRBJ2-1; D: .; size: .; V: TRBV11-2; CDR3: CASSLLGNEQFF; DNA: TGTGCCAGCAGCCTCCTAGGCAATGAGCAGTTCTTC
J: TRBJ1-3; D: .; size: .; V: TRBV5-4; CDR3: CASSDRGFFSGNTIYF; DNA: TGTGCCAGCAGCGACCGGGGATTCTTCTCTGGAAACACCATATATTTT
J: TRBJ1-1; D: TRBD1; size: once; V: TRBV5-4; CDR3: CASSTRQGGNTEAFF; DNA: TGTGCCAGCAGCACCCGACAGGGAGGCAACACTGAAGCTTTCTTT
J: TRBJ2-7; D: .; size: .; V: TRBV5-6; CDR3: CASSSGHTYEQYF; DNA: TGTGCCAGCAGCTCCGGGCATACCTACGAGCAGTACTTC
J: TRBJ1-2; D: TRBD1; size: once; V: TRBV7-2; CDR3: CASSLAGQTSGYTF; DNA: TGTGCCAGCAGCTTAGCGGGACAGACGAGCGGCTACACCTTC
J: TRBJ1-1; D: TRBD1; size: .; V: TRBV30; CDR3: CAWSRGTGETEAFF; DNA: TGTGCCTGGAGTCGTGGGACAGGGGAAACTGAAGCTTTCTTT
J: TRBJ2-5; D: TRBD2; size: once; V: TRBV6-5; CDR3: CASSPSGGTQYF; DNA: TGTGCCAGCAGCCCTAGCGGGGGGACCCAGTACTTC
J: TRBJ2-5; D: TRBD1; size: .; V: TRBV29-1; CDR3: CSATGGKETQYF; DNA: TGCAGCGCGACAGGGGGTAAGGAGACCCAGTACTTC
J: TRBJ2-1; D: .; size: .; V: TRBV28; CDR3: CASSSAGGAIYNEQFF; DNA: TGTGCCAGCAGTTCGGCGGGCGGCGCAATCTACAATGAGCAGTTCTTC
J: TRBJ2-2; D: TRBD2; size: .; V: TRBV19; CDR3: CASSSLTSARPTGELFF; DNA: TGTGCCAGTAGTAGCCTCACTAGCGCCCGTCCCACCGGGGAGCTGTTTTTT
J: TRBJ1-1; D: TRBD1; size: .; V: TRBV7-9; CDR3: CASSRGQGGKGNTEAFF; DNA: TGTGCCAGCAGCCGCGGACAGGGGGGTAAAGGGAACACTGAAGCTTTCTTT
J: TRBJ1-4; D: .; size: few; V: TRBV27; CDR3: CASSLMRRGLDEKLFF; DNA: TGTGCCAGCAGTTTGATGAGGAGGGGCCTGGATGAAAAACTGTTTTTT
J: TRBJ2-5; D: .; size: .; V: TRBV30; CDR3: CAWNAGRLETQYF; DNA: TGTGCCTGGAATGCGGGAAGATTGGAGACCCAGTACTTC
J: TRBJ1-1; D: TRBD1; size: .; V: TRBV6-5; CDR3: CASSYDRGLTEAFF; DNA: TGTGCCAGCAGTTATGACAGGGGGCTGACTGAAGCTTTCTTT
J: TRBJ1-2; D: TRBD1; size: .; V: TRBV6-1; CDR3: CASSGRDSRPDGYTF; DNA: TGTGCCAGCAGTGGAAGGGACAGCCGCCCAGATGGCTACACCTTC
J: TRBJ2-5; D: TRBD1; size: .; V: TRBV27; CDR3: CASSPRTGAGETQYF; DNA: TGTGCCAGCAGTCCGAGGACAGGGGCAGGGGAGACCCAGTACTTC
J: TRBJ1-6; D: .; size: .; V: TRBV4-3; CDR3: CASSHTTSAYSPLHF; DNA: TGCGCCAGCAGCCACACGACATCAGCCTATTCACCCCTCCACTTT
J: TRBJ1-6; D: TRBD1; size: .; V: TRBV6-5; CDR3: CASSYTGTVNPLHF; DNA: TGTGCCAGCAGTTACACCGGGACAGTGAATCCCCTCCACTTT
J: TRBJ2-7; D: .; size: .; V: TRBV30; CDR3: CAWSVAGGGYEQYF; DNA: TGTGCCTGGAGTGTGGCAGGGGGAGGCTACGAGCAGTACTTC
J: TRBJ2-2; D: TRBD2; size: .; V: TRBV4-1; CDR3: CASSQGLAGGYTGELFF; DNA: TGCGCCAGCAGCCAGGGACTAGCGGGAGGGTACACCGGGGAGCTGTTTTTT
J: TRBJ1-1; D: .; size: once; V: TRBV6-5; CDR3: CASSFGGSNTEAFF; DNA: TGTGCCAGCAGTTTTGGGGGGTCGAACACTGAAGCTTTCTTT
J: TRBJ1-3; D: TRBD1; size: .; V: TRBV7-2; CDR3: CASSWVPGQGGNTIYF; DNA: TGTGCCAGCAGCTGGGTTCCGGGACAGGGAGGAAACACCATATATTTT
J: TRBJ2-7; D: TRBD1; size: .; V: TRBV25-1; CDR3: CASSGDRGQNSYEQYF; DNA: TGTGCCAGCAGTGGGGACAGGGGGCAAAACTCCTACGAGCAGTACTTC
J: TRBJ1-1; D: .; size: .; V: TRBV5-4; CDR3: CASSLNTEAFF; DNA: TGTGCCAGCAGCTTGAACACTGAAGCTTTCTTT
J: TRBJ2-7; D: .; size: once; V: TRBV2; CDR3: CASKIGSYEQYF; DNA: TGTGCCAGCAAAATCGGCAGCTACGAGCAGTACTTC
J: TRBJ1-4; D: .; size: .; V: TRBV18; CDR3: CASSDNSVEKLFF; DNA: TGTGCCAGCTCAGACAACAGTGTTGAAAAACTGTTTTTT
J: TRBJ1-5; D: .; size: .; V: TRBV6-1; CDR3: CASSEGSYQPQHF; DNA: TGTGCCAGCAGTGAAGGGTCCTATCAGCCCCAGCATTTT
J: TRBJ1-2; D: .; size: .; V: TRBV20-1; CDR3: CSASDIYGYTF; DNA: TGCAGTGCTTCGGACATTTATGGCTACACCTTC
J: TRBJ2-7; D: TRBD2; size: .; V: TRBV10-3; CDR3: CAISTSGKYEQYF; DNA: TGTGCCATCAGCACTAGCGGGAAATACGAGCAGTACTTC
J: TRBJ2-3; D: .; size: .; V: TRBV6-4; CDR3: CASSDRGTDTQYF; DNA: TGTGCCAGCAGTGACAGGGGGACAGATACGCAGTATTTT
J: TRBJ2-7; D: .; size: .; V: TRBV7-9; CDR3: CASSSGYERRRYEQYF; DNA: TGTGCCAGCAGCTCCGGCTACGAGCGGAGGCGGTACGAGCAGTACTTC
J: TRBJ2-2; D: .; size: .; V: TRBV7-2; CDR3: CASRSQGAGELFF; DNA: TGTGCCAGCAGGTCCCAGGGCGCCGGGGAGCTGTTTTTT
J: TRBJ1-2; D: .; size: once; V: TRBV7-9; CDR3: CASSLDANYGYTF; DNA: TGTGCCAGCAGCTTAGATGCCAACTATGGCTACACCTTC
J: TRBJ2-5; D: .; size: .; V: TRBV4-1; CDR3: CASSEEGGQETQYF; DNA: TGCGCCAGCAGCGAAGAGGGTGGCCAAGAGACCCAGTACTTC
J: TRBJ1-1; D: TRBD1; size: .; V: TRBV6-6; CDR3: CASSPGQGPMNTEAFF; DNA: TGTGCCAGCAGCCCGGGACAGGGGCCTATGAACACTGAAGCTTTCTTT
J: TRBJ1-5; D: .; size: .; V: TRBV7-2; CDR3: CASSFRGVKDQPQHF; DNA: TGTGCCAGCAGCTTCCGAGGAGTAAAGGATCAGCCCCAGCATTTT
J: TRBJ2-7; D: .; size: .; V: TRBV6-5; CDR3: CASASARGIHEQYF; DNA: TGTGCCAGCGCATCCGCCAGGGGAATCCACGAGCAGTACTTC
J: TRBJ1-5; D: .; size: .; V: TRBV28; CDR3: CASRRDGPSNQPQHF; DNA: TGTGCCAGCAGGAGGGACGGTCCTAGCAATCAGCCCCAGCATTTT
J: TRBJ2-2; D: .; size: .; V: TRBV7-6; CDR3: CASSPTGERDTGELFF; DNA: TGTGCCAGCAGCCCTACAGGGGAGCGGGACACCGGGGAGCTGTTTTTT
J: TRBJ2-3; D: TRBD1; size: .; V: TRBV29-1; CDR3: CSVRFSGTGRTDTQYF; DNA: TGCAGCGTCCGATTCTCTGGGACAGGGCGCACAGATACGCAGTATTTT
J: TRBJ2-7; D: .; size: .; V: TRBV6-6; CDR3: CASSPWTLTYEQYF; DNA: TGTGCCAGCAGCCCCTGGACACTTACCTACGAGCAGTACTTC
J: TRBJ1-1; D: .; size: .; V: TRBV7-9; CDR3: CASSVEGPNTEAFF; DNA: TGTGCCAGCAGTGTTGAAGGGCCGAACACTGAAGCTTTCTTT
J: TRBJ1-1; D: .; size: once; V: TRBV28; CDR3: CASSLSAYRAFF; DNA: TGTGCCAGCAGTTTATCTGCCTATAGGGCTTTCTTT
J: TRBJ1-1; D: .; size: .; V: TRBV4-1; CDR3: CASSQDSAVRGGTEAFF; DNA: TGCGCCAGCAGCCAAGACTCGGCAGTCCGGGGAGGGACTGAAGCTTTCTTT